The text below deals with one T cell receptor (beta chain). The data are from a study of blood T cell repertoires in COVID-19. Study-level information: Acute and convalescent COVID-19 samples came from the United States, Italy and Spain. In each case, the material was cDNA or gDNA derived from T cells, B-cell-depleted T cells, or PBMCs.

The CDR3 has 14 residues. V lost 1 base and J 6 bases, leaving 7 bases between the germline ends. Germline V gene lookup returns CDR1 SGHVS and CDR2 FQNEAQ. Assay used: immunoSEQ multiplex PCR; TCRdb lists only in-frame clones, some missing. The profile shows just over 65,000 clones, around 92% of them singletons. The source material was peripheral blood. This chain links TRBV7-8 with TRBJ1-6; no clear D gene. The clonotype comes from a man aged 55 to 70 with acute or convalescent COVID-19. Written as DNA, the CDR3 is TGTGCCAGCAGCTTAGTCGTCTCTAATTCACCCCTCCACTTT. Protein product: CASSLVVSNSPLHF.